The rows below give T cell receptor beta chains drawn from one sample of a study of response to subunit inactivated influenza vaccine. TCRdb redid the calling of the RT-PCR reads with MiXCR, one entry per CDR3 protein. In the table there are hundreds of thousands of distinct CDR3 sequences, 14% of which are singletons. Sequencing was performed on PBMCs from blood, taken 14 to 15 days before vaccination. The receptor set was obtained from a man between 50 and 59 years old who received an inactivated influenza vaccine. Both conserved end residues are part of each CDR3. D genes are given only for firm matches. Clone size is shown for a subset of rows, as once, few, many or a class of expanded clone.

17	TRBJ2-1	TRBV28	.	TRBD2	CASSSVSGGPLYNEQFF	TGTGCCAGCAGTTCCGTTAGCGGGGGCCCTCTCTACAATGAGCAGTTCTTC
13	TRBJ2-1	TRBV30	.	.	CAWSSIRGYEQFF	TGTGCCTGGAGTTCGATACGGGGCTATGAGCAGTTCTTC
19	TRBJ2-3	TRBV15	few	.	CATSRGSFIGVGGPDTQYF	TGTGCCACCAGCAGAGGATCTTTCATAGGGGTTGGGGGTCCGGATACGCAGTATTTT
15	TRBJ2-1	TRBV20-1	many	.	CSARDDRYTDDEQFF	TGCAGTGCTAGAGACGACAGGTACACCGACGATGAGCAGTTCTTC
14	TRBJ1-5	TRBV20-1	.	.	CSARDSTAQEPQHF	TGCAGTGCTAGAGATTCGACAGCTCAGGAGCCCCAGCATTTT
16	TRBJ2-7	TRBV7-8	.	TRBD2	CASSPAGTSGSYEQYF	TGTGCCAGCAGCCCAGCCGGGACTAGCGGATCCTACGAGCAGTACTTC
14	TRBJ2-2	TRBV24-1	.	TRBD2	CATSDPTSSGELFF	TGTGCCACCAGTGACCCGACTAGCTCCGGGGAGCTGTTTTTT
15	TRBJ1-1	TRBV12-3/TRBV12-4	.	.	CASSRYDGADTEAFF	TGTGCCAGCAGCCGATACGACGGGGCGGACACTGAAGCTTTCTTT
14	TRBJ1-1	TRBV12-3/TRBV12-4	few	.	CASRGTNMNTEAFF	TGTGCCAGCAGGGGGACAAACATGAACACTGAAGCTTTCTTT
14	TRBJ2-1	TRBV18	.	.	CASSSGPLFDEQFF	TGTGCCAGCTCATCGGGACCGCTTTTCGATGAGCAGTTCTTC
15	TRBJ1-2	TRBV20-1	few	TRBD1	CSARNPGQQVGVYTF	TGCAGTGCTAGGAATCCGGGACAGCAAGTTGGTGTCTACACCTTC
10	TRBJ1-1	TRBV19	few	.	CASSNNEAFF	TGTGCCAGTAGTAACAATGAAGCTTTCTTT
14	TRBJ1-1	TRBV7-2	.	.	CASSFQLPYTEAFF	TGTGCCAGCAGCTTTCAGCTACCGTACACTGAAGCTTTCTTT
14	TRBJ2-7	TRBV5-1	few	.	CASSPGPGAHEQYF	TGCGCCAGCAGCCCAGGTCCGGGGGCCCACGAGCAGTACTTC
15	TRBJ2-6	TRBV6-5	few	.	CASSYAQGVSNVLTF	TGTGCCAGCAGTTACGCACAGGGAGTTTCCAACGTCCTGACTTTC
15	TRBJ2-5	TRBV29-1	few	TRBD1	CSVDTRGQGQETQYF	TGCAGCGTTGATACGAGGGGACAGGGTCAAGAGACCCAGTACTTC
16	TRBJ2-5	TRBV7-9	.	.	CASSPHPLTYQETQYF	TGTGCCAGCAGCCCCCACCCTCTGACGTACCAAGAGACCCAGTACTTC
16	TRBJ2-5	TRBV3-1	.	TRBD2	CASSQVASGSQETQYF	TGTGCCAGCAGCCAAGTGGCTAGCGGGTCCCAAGAGACCCAGTACTTC
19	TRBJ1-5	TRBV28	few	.	CASSLYPLRQEYSNQPQHF	TGTGCCAGCAGTTTATATCCCCTCCGACAAGAGTATAGCAATCAGCCCCAGCATTTT
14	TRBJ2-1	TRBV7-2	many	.	CASSPRGGHNEQFF	TGTGCCAGCAGTCCTAGGGGGGGTCACAATGAGCAGTTCTTC
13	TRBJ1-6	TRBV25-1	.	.	CASSEGFNSPLHF	TGTGCCAGCAGTGAAGGGTTTAATTCACCCCTCCACTTT
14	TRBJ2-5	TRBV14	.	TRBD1	CASSYGQGKETQYF	TGTGCCAGCAGCTACGGACAGGGGAAAGAGACCCAGTACTTC
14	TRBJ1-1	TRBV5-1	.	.	CASSGGESVAEAFF	TGCGCCAGCAGTGGCGGGGAAAGTGTCGCTGAAGCTTTCTTT
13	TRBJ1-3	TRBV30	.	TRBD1	CAWNRGVGNTIYF	TGTGCCTGGAACAGGGGAGTTGGAAACACCATATATTTT
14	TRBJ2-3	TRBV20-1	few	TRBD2	CSAVSGNGADTQYF	TGCAGTGCTGTGAGCGGGAACGGTGCAGATACGCAGTATTTT
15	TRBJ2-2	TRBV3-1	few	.	CASRDTGINTGELFF	TGTGCCAGCAGGGACACAGGGATTAACACCGGGGAGCTGTTTTTT
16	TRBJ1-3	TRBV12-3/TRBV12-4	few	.	CASSLIGQGPGNTIYF	TGTGCCAGCAGTTTAATTGGCCAGGGACCTGGAAACACCATATATTTT
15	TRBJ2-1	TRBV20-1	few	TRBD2	CSARVGGSSYNEQFF	TGCAGTGCTAGGGTGGGCGGGAGCTCCTACAATGAGCAGTTCTTC
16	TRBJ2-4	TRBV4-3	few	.	CASSQDPRGPKNIQYF	TGCGCCAGCAGCCAAGATCCCCGGGGCCCCAAAAACATTCAGTACTTC
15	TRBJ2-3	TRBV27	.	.	CASSLGAGRTDTQYF	TGTGCCAGCAGTTTAGGGGCGGGACGCACAGATACGCAGTATTTT
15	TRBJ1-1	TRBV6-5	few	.	CASRLQGEKNTEAFF	TGTGCCAGCAGGTTACAAGGGGAAAAGAACACTGAAGCTTTCTTT
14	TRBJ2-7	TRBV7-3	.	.	CASSPTGLIYEQYF	TGTGCCAGCAGCCCAACCGGACTAATCTACGAGCAGTACTTC
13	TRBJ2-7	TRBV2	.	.	CATQGRAGVEQYF	TGTGCCACCCAGGGGAGGGCGGGAGTCGAGCAGTACTTC
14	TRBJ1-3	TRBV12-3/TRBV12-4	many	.	CASSLHNSGNTIYF	TGTGCCAGCAGTTTGCACAACTCTGGAAACACCATATATTTT
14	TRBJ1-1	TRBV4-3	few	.	CASSQDKGSTEAFF	TGCGCCAGCAGCCAAGATAAGGGCAGCACTGAAGCTTTCTTT
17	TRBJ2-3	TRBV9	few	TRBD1	CASSVSPGTGFTDTQYF	TGTGCCAGCAGCGTTAGCCCCGGGACAGGGTTTACAGATACGCAGTATTTT
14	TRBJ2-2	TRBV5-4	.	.	CASSWDANTGELFF	TGTGCCAGCAGCTGGGACGCCAACACCGGGGAGCTGTTTTTT
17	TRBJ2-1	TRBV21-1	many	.	CASSKKGLAGTGIEQFF	TGTGCCAGCAGCAAAAAAGGACTAGCGGGAACTGGAATTGAGCAGTTCTTC
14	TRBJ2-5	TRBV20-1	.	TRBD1	CSAPATGRQETQYF	TGCAGTGCTCCAGCGACAGGGAGACAAGAGACCCAGTACTTC